This T cell receptor (beta chain) originates from a study of cytomegalovirus exposure and HLA in healthy donors (dated by TCRdb to the late 2010s). As for the study more broadly: An earlier analysis of approximately 600 of the donors reported 276 Gb of sequence data and about 100 million unique TCR beta sequences from 150 million to 200 million T cells. Approximately 310 gigabases of sequencing data and approximately 84 million unique TCR sequences were included in an early release covering around 650 HLA-typed donors. Among the 398 genotyped donors, under 90% belonged to the genetic ancestry cluster associated with self-reported Caucasian donors. The aim of the study was to test whether cataloging public T cell receptors could identify signatures of past pathogen exposure. Using immunosequencing, the study profiled T cell repertoires from 666 subjects and related those repertoires to cytomegalovirus serostatus. Besides the first cohort of some 670 subjects, a separate validation cohort made up of over 95 different subjects was used. To predict cytomegalovirus infection status, the study brought together high-throughput TCR immunosequencing, statistical association of individual TCRs with disease status, and machine learning. A later analysis re-analyzed previously published TCR beta repertoires from approximately 670 donors and added high-resolution HLA genotyping to study TCR occurrence patterns. In the later analysis, no new phenotypic data were used to find candidate immune exposures; instead, reliance was placed on TCR beta sequences and their occurrence across donors. An earlier analysis of 587 of the donors used high-throughput TCR beta sequencing to judge whether each TCR beta V gene segment behaved as functional or pseudogenic. Donor age, sex, ethnicity and CMV serostatus were collected together with the repertoire data. In a later genetic analysis, genome-wide SNP genotypes for about 55% of the 666 donors were used, and that subset was treated as a discovery cohort. All discovery cohort repertoires had been generated on a single sequencing platform. Both class I and class II loci were covered by HLA typing, at four-digit resolution. The number of donors typed differed by locus, with 629-630 for A, B, C, DRB1 and DQB1, roughly 520 for DQA1, some 570 for DPA1, and approximately 470 for DPB1. Roughly 5 DR-DQ haplotypes were handled as single units for association and clustering, since linkage in the cohort was strong. Among 398 genotyped donors of the cohort, an average of approximately 250,000 unique TCR beta nucleotide sequences were sequenced per donor, around 20% of them non-productive. Study-wide findings and limitations: In an earlier analysis of around 500 of the donors, most TCR beta V segments appeared in productive rearrangements about 87% or about 30% of the time, broadly matching IMGT annotations. Several of the top co-occurrence clusters appeared to be linked to parvovirus B19, influenza, CMV and Epstein-Barr virus, according to a later analysis. Linkage disequilibrium might explain the correlated functional status among segregating V segments, but an unknown experimental factor could not be ruled out. It was suggested by the authors that the approach could potentially be generalized to other disease states and immunological phenotypes. Immune exposure information for the cohort was limited to CMV serostatus. Because some donors lacked HLA typing at each locus, the association tests relied only on the typed subset. A total of fewer than 200 TCR beta chains were listed by the study as associated with cytomegalovirus. The classifier was reported to diagnose cytomegalovirus status with high specificity and sensitivity in both the original cohort and the validation cohort. A further reported finding was that TCR beta sequences accurately predicted the HLA-A and HLA-B alleles for most subjects in the first cohort. Strong co-occurrence of HLA alleles, especially DR and DQ, made assigning TCR associations to individual alleles difficult. According to a later analysis, most CMV-associated TCR beta chains appeared to be HLA-restricted, and the HLA associations seemed to be driven largely by CMV exposure. The sequencing pipeline was judged likely to have produced a cluster of highly shared sequence variants as a technical artifact. Because counts were too low, fewer than 20 rarely observed V segments, including chromosome 9 orphons, were excluded from the earlier analysis of 587 of the donors. Some IMGT-functional V segments, including TRBV6-2 and TRBV6-3, could not be told apart with the 87-base-pair reads, so those segments were excluded. The presence/absence analyses assumed that sequencing depth was roughly uniform across donors, and that assumption may not be true. An association between a missense DCLRE1C variant and V-gene and J-gene trimming of TCR beta chains was found in a later genetic analysis and replicated in an independent cohort. In vitro tests confirmed that a few of the cytomegalovirus-associated TCR beta chains recognize cytomegalovirus antigens. In a later genetic analysis, fewer N-insertions in productive TCRs were reported among donors in an Asian-associated ancestry cluster than the roughly 700-donor mean. A later analysis associated about 16,000 TCR beta sequences with specific HLA alleles at a false discovery rate of 0.05. Most TCR sequences were seen in very few donors, while some public TCRs were found in many individuals. The cohort was sequenced for TCR beta chains only, and without alpha or paired-chain data the features that could be detected were limited. In a later analysis, TCR association rates were found to vary across HLA loci, with the most associated TCRs seen for DRB1 alleles and the fewest for HLA-C alleles. A later analysis found that HLA-associated TCR beta chains were more clonally expanded and had lower generation probabilities than equally common non-associated chains.

Sequences SGHDT (CDR1) and YYEEEE (CDR2) are obtained from the germline V gene. Relative to germline, V is missing 5 bases and J is missing 1 base, with 1 base of the junction outside any gene match. From cysteine to phenylalanine, the CDR3 is 15 amino acids long. The kept DNA is CDR3 alone, 45 bases in frame from the first base. Details on this clone: It lacks a known antigen. No much larger clone exists at a distance of one base, and base qualities are not known.

The cohort comprised some 680 healthy bone marrow donors. At the time of sampling, all cohort members were nominally healthy, though unrecorded immune exposures were likely present. The donor tested CMV seronegative, placing the donor among the 350 to 400 seronegative members of the cohort. A peripheral blood sample was collected from each donor, and TCR beta sequencing was performed on peripheral blood mononuclear cells. The Qiagen DNeasy Blood Extraction Kit was used to extract genomic DNA from the blood cell samples. Libraries were built with the immunoSEQ multiplex PCR assay. For the multiplex PCR, a mixture combining 60 forward primers for TCR Vbeta segments and 13 reverse primers for TCR Jbeta segments was used. The CDR3 region of rearranged TCR beta genes was amplified from genomic DNA with a multiplex PCR assay. The amplified TCR beta libraries were sequenced on the Illumina HiSeq System as 87-base-pair reads. The source study handled its data this way. Across the 666 repertoires, a later analysis counted around 80 million unique TCR beta chains, roughly 11 million of which were shared by at least two donors. Raw reads were error-corrected and collapsed into unique sequences with a nearest-neighbor algorithm that merged closely related sequences to remove PCR and sequencing errors. Alignment of CDR3 sequences to IMGT reference sequences was used to assign V, D and J gene segments. For a sequence to be retained, a match of at least six nucleotides to both a V gene segment and a J gene segment was required. A rearrangement counted as productive if the CDR3 had no stop codons and remained in frame with V and J, and every other rearrangement counted as non-productive. CDR3 was defined according to IMGT convention as the region running from the second conserved V-encoded cysteine to the conserved J-encoded phenylalanine. In an earlier analysis of around 600 of the donors, sequences lacking an unambiguous match to a single V gene segment were excluded. In an earlier analysis of some 590 of the donors, a V segment was called functional when productive rearrangements were above 56.7%, and segregating when the standard deviation between donors exceeded 5%. A statistical classification framework was built for diagnosing cytomegalovirus status from the catalog of TCR beta chain sequences. In a later analysis, V and J genes were assigned by comparing TCR nucleotide sequences against IMGT/GENE-DB human TR gene sequences. The TCRdist pipeline was used in a later analysis to assign CDR3 sequences and most-parsimonious VDJ recombination scenarios. A later analysis defined each TCR beta chain by its CDR3 amino acid sequence plus V-gene family, and excluded reads lacking a unique V-gene family. A later analysis removed several hundred highly shared, low-generation-probability nucleotide sequences to deal with suspected cross-contamination and a sequencing artifact. In a later analysis, a clonal expansion index was calculated for each public chain from normalized within-repertoire ranks of inferred template counts. In a later analysis, generation probabilities were computed with a VDJ recombination model fitted to out-of-frame rearrangements, and the resulting probabilities were checked against IGoR. In a later analysis, TCR-TCR, TCR-HLA and TCR-CMV co-occurrence was scored with hypergeometric tests, and a repertoire-size bias correction was applied to TCR pairs. To estimate false discovery rates, a later analysis permuted the HLA or CMV assignments 20 times. A later analysis grouped co-occurring TCRs with DBSCAN, adding TCRdist sequence similarity when clustering within HLA-allele-positive subsets. Repertoires with fewer than 30,000 or more than 120,000 public chains were left out of co-occurrence clustering, as were roughly five repertoires with anomalous nucleotide sharing. TCRdb carries this immuneACCESS record with in-frame sequences only. Its versions omit some clonotypes, under half of them owing to an unresolved V gene in the studies checked, with the rest unexplained. That table is the source of V, J and clone size, and D and trimming were worked out from the DNA. The sample table holds over 150,000 clones, of which roughly 83% were seen once. Clones ranked in the top ten supply about 0.37% of the sample.

Sequencing was performed on PBMCs. This receptor was identified in a boy aged 2 to 9 in good health and CMV-seronegative. In this chain, TRBV5-6 is recombined with TRBJ2-6; 9 nucleotides in the junction match TRBD1. The CDR3 in this case is CASSGTGSGANVLTF. The bases are TGTGCCAGCAGTGGGACAGGGTCTGGGGCCAACGTCCTGACTTTC. Joined to the reference TRBV5-6 and TRBJ2-6 proteins, this CDR3 gives the full variable domain: DAGVTQSPTHLIKTRGQQVTLRCSPKSGHDTVSWYQQALGQGPQFIFQYYEEEERQRGNFPDRFSGHQFPNYSSELNVNALLLGDSALYLCASSGTGSGANVLTFGAGSRLTVL.